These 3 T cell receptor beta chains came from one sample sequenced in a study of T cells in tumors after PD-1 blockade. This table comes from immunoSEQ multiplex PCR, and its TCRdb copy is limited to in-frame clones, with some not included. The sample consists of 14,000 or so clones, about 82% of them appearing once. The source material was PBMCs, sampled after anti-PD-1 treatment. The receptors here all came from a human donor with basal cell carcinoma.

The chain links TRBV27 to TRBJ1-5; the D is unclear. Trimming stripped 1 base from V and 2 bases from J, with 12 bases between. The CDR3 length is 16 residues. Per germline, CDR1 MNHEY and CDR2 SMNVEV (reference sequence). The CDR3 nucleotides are TGTGCCAGCAGTTTATTTGCTCGTGGGGGCAATCAGCCCCAGCATTTT. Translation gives CASSLFARGGNQPQHF.

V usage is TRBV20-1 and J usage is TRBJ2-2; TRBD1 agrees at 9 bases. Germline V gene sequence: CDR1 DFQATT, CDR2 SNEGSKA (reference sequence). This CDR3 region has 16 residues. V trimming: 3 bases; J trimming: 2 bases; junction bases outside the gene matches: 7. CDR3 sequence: CSASSRDRVNTGELFF. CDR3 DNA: TGCAGTGCTAGTTCCCGGGACAGGGTCAACACCGGGGAGCTGTTTTTT.

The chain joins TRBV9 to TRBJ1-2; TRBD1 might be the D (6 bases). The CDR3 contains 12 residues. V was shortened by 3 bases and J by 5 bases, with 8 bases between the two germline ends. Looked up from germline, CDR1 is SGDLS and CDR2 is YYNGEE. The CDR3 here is CASSEGGYGYTF. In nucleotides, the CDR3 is TGTGCCAGCAGCGAGGGGGGTTATGGCTACACCTTC.